This T cell receptor (beta chain) was recorded in a study of shared clonotypes between healthy human individuals. General study results and limits: The donor pool, a small one, limited the genetic and exposure-history diversity represented. Sampling involved blood alone; tissue repertoires likely differ.

The CDR3 consists of 13 residues. Trimming took 1 base from V and 1 from J, leaving 4 bases between them. CDR1 is SGHTA and CDR2 is FQGNSA in the germline V gene. As concerns this clone: Its target is unknown.

TCRdb keeps only in-frame clones here, not all; method: immunoSEQ multiplex PCR. The table shows more than 1.2 million clones, with 98% occurring only once. The TCR was taken from a man younger than 45 in good health. Source material: naive CD4+ T cells sorted from blood. The subset is: CD45RA+ positively selected. The rearrangement uses TRBV7-2 and TRBJ1-1; D is ambiguous. CDR3 region: CASSLERNTEAFF. CDR3 DNA: TGTGCCAGCAGCTTAGAGCGGAACACTGAAGCTTTCTTT.